This TCR beta chain stems from a study of control samples from healthy donors and cancer patients. This table comes from immunoSEQ multiplex PCR, and its TCRdb copy is limited to in-frame clones, with some not included. The sample records about 120,000 clones, 88% being singletons. Sequenced: blood. The clonotype originates from a woman aged 70-85 years in good health.

CDR3 sequence: CASSPVLAGSYEQYF. The CDR3, as DNA: TGTGCCAGCAGCCCAGTTTTGGCGGGTTCCTACGAGCAGTACTTC. The V call is TRBV6-5, the J call TRBJ2-7; D is possibly TRBD2 (5 bases). This CDR3 has 15 residues. Germline V gene sequence: CDR1 MNHEY, CDR2 SVGAGI. Trimming removed 6 bases from V and 1 base from J, with 16 bases in between.